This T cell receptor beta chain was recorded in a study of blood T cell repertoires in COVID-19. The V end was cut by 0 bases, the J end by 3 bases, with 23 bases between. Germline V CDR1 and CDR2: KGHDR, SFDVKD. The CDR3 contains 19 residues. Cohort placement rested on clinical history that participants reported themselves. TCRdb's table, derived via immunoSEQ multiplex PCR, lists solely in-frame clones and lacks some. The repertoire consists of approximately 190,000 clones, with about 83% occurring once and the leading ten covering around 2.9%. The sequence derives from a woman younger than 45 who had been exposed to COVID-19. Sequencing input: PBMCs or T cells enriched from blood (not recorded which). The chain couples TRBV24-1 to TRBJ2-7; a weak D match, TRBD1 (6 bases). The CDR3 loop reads CATSDLLSSIRGWVYEQYF. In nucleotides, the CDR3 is TGTGCCACCAGTGATTTGCTCAGTTCAATCAGGGGCTGGGTCTACGAGCAGTACTTC.